This paragraph reports one T cell receptor (beta chain). As yet, its antigen is unknown. The data stem from a study of CD8+ T cells in alopecia areata. Study-level findings and limits: Researchers report lesional scalp, most notably alopecia totalis/universalis, outstripped normal scalp in clonality.

V was shortened by 7 bases and J by 4 bases, with 10 bases between the two germline ends. Germline V gives CDR1 SQVTM, CDR2 ANQGSEA. This CDR3 is 11 amino acids long. cDNA reverse transcribed from extracted RNA served as the sequencing template. Assay: immunoSEQ multiplex PCR; the TCRdb copy retains only in-frame clones and omits some. The data contain approximately 180,000 clones, about 55% of them singletons. The treatment is: oral pan-JAK inhibitor, 5-10 mg twice daily. The TCR comes from a human donor with alopecia areata. Sequencing used CD8+ T cells sorted from blood, obtained at week 24, from a patient treated with tofacitinib. The chain joins TRBV29-1 to TRBJ1-1, with D possibly TRBD1 on 5 matching bases. This chain's CDR3 is CSDGTVTEAFF. The CDR3 region has the DNA TGCAGCGATGGGACGGTCACTGAAGCTTTCTTT.